The 20 T cell receptor beta chains given below trace back to one sample, sequenced in a study of Tregs in tolerant kidney transplant recipients. Using immunoSEQ multiplex PCR, the repertoire was profiled, and TCRdb retains in-frame clones only, with some absent. The data show more than 12,000 clones, around 80% seen once. Specimen: Tregs from blood, collected before the transplant. The receptors were gathered from a human donor who received a combined kidney and bone marrow transplant.

V gene TRBV7-2 combines with J gene TRBJ1-2; TRBD1 might be the D (6 bases). Trimming left V 5 bases short and J 4 bases short, with 17 bases between. There are 15 residues in the CDR3. Germline V gene sequence: CDR1 SGHTA, CDR2 FQGNSA. The CDR3 DNA follows: TGTGCCAGCAGCGCTCGTACAGGGTCTGCCTATGGCTACACCTTC. Its protein is CASSARTGSAYGYTF.

The rearrangement uses TRBV5-1 and TRBJ1-1, with 8 bases fitting TRBD1. The junction had 8 bases not matched to a gene; V was cut back by 5 bases and J by 11 bases. The length of the CDR3 is 12 residues. The germline gives CDR1 SGHRS, CDR2 YFSETQ. The DNA for the CDR3 is TGCGCCAGCAGAAATGGACAGGGCCAGGCTTTCTTT. Translating it yields CASRNGQGQAFF.

In its sample, this clone ranks as medium-sized (0.01 to 0.1%). V and J are TRBV2 and TRBJ1-1; D might be TRBD1 (5 bases). Trimming pared 2 bases from V and 3 bases from J, leaving 7 bases between. Germline assignment: CDR1 SNHLY and CDR2 FYNNEI. The CDR3 has 13 residues. The CDR3 DNA follows: TGTGCCAGCAGTGAATGGGGGGACACTGAAGCTTTCTTT. Its protein product is CASSEWGDTEAFF.

This clone was seen more than once but under ten times. The V call is TRBV28, the J call TRBJ1-2; maybe TRBD1 (6 bases). Germline V lookup: CDR1 MDHEN, CDR2 SYDVKM. The CDR3 loop spans 13 amino acids. V shed 7 bases and J shed 1 base, with 10 bases lying between them. CDR3 amino acids: CASTQQGNYGYTF. DNA for the CDR3: TGTGCCAGCACTCAACAGGGTAACTATGGCTACACCTTC.

The J gene is TRBJ2-7, the V gene TRBV28; TRBD1 might be the D (6 bases). Germline V gene lookup returns CDR1 MDHEN and CDR2 SYDVKM. There are 15 residues in the CDR3. V lost 7 bases and J lost 3, with 19 bases in between. CDR3 protein: CASISSGTGIYEQYF. The CDR3 DNA reads as TGTGCCAGCATTTCTTCGGGAACAGGGATCTACGAGCAGTACTTC.

This chain joins TRBV28 and TRBJ1-3; the D gene is possibly TRBD1 (6 bases). The CDR3 length is 14 residues. In germline, CDR1 is MDHEN, CDR2 SYDVKM. V shed 10 bases and J shed 6 bases, with 19 bases lying between them. CDR3: CATHRQAFLNTIYF. DNA for the CDR3: TGTGCCACCCATCGACAGGCCTTCTTAAACACCATATATTTT.

The rearrangement uses TRBV5-1 and TRBJ2-3; the match to TRBD1 covers 7 bases. This CDR3 has 11 residues. V trimming: 7 bases; J trimming: 8 bases; junction bases outside the gene matches: 4. CDR1 SGHRS and CDR2 YFSETQ come from the germline V gene. The CDR3 sequence: CASLEGATQYF. The CDR3 nucleotides are TGCGCCAGCCTAGAGGGGGCTACGCAGTATTTT.

In this sample, this clone turned up a few times. V and J are TRBV9 and TRBJ1-2; 10 bases match TRBD1. The CDR3 covers 15 residues. Germline assignment: CDR1 SGDLS and CDR2 YYNGEE. The V and J ends lost 5 bases and 7 bases, in that order; junction bases with no gene match: 11. The CDR3 is CASRTHEGQGFGYTF. The CDR3 DNA is TGTGCCAGCAGAACCCACGAGGGACAGGGGTTTGGCTACACCTTC.

This rearrangement joins TRBV5-1 to TRBJ2-1, with 14 positions matching TRBD2. The germline gives CDR1 SGHRS, CDR2 YFSETQ. The ends lost 0 bases at V and 0 bases at J; junction bases unmatched: 5. This CDR3 contains 19 residues. The DNA of the CDR3 is TGCGCCAGCAGCTTGGGGAGGACTAGCGGGAGGAGCTCCTACAATGAGCAGTTCTTC. Residues: CASSLGRTSGRSSYNEQFF.

J is TRBJ2-2 and V is TRBV4-2; a weak D match, TRBD1 (5 bases). CDR1 and CDR2 from the germline V gene are LGHNA and YNFKEQ. V lost 0 bases and J lost 3, with 8 bases in between. CDR3 length: 15 residues. CDR3 residues: CASSQEGRDTGELFF. CDR3 nucleotides: TGTGCCAGCAGCCAAGAAGGCAGGGACACCGGGGAGCTGTTTTTT.

The chain carries TRBV5-4 and TRBJ1-2, with 8 bases fitting TRBD1. Germline CDR1 reads SGHNT; CDR2 reads YYREEE (reference sequence). Unmatched junction bases numbered 6, after V lost 3 bases and J lost 8 bases. This CDR3 contains 13 residues. The chain's CDR3 is CASSSIDRGGYTF. The CDR3 DNA reads TGTGCCAGCAGCTCTATAGACAGGGGCGGCTACACCTTC.

This rearrangement joins TRBV10-3 to TRBJ2-1; 10 bases agree with TRBD2. This CDR3 is built from 13 residues. J was trimmed by 7 bases and V by 6 bases; bases with no gene match: 3. Germline V lookup: CDR1 ENHRY, CDR2 SYGVKD. CDR3 loop: CAIRGLATNEQFF. The CDR3 coding sequence is TGTGCCATCAGGGGACTAGCGACGAATGAGCAGTTCTTC.

This sequence joins TRBV4-3 and TRBJ2-6, with D hard to call. Germline V lookup: CDR1 LGHNA, CDR2 YSLEER. CDR3 size: 16 residues. V lost 0 bases to trimming and J lost 0 bases, with 6 bases between them. In DNA, the CDR3 is TGCGCCAGCAGCCAAGATCAGAACTCTGGGGCCAACGTCCTGACTTTC. Protein: CASSQDQNSGANVLTF.

The chain links TRBV4-1 to TRBJ1-4; maybe TRBD1 (6 bases). The CDR3 loop spans 16 amino acids. Germline CDR1 reads MGHRA; CDR2 reads YSYEKL. V lost 1 base to trimming and J lost 0 bases, with 9 bases between them. The DNA of the CDR3 is TGCGCCAGCAGCCAAGGGACAGTCGCAACTAATGAAAAACTGTTTTTT. Translating it yields CASSQGTVATNEKLFF.

The chain recombines TRBV12-5 with TRBJ2-6; 8 nucleotides line up with TRBD2. Per germline, CDR1 LGHNT and CDR2 FRNRAP. The CDR3 has 16 amino acids. With V trimmed by 8 bases and J by 4 bases, 10 bases remained unmatched. The CDR3 DNA follows: TGTGCTAGTCGCGGGCGGGGGGCATCGGGGGCCAACGTCCTGACTTTC. Its translation: CASRGRGASGANVLTF.

V and J are TRBV19 and TRBJ1-5; TRBD1 matches at 8 bases. V lost 7 bases, J lost 9 bases, and 5 bases stayed unmatched. This CDR3 has 12 residues. In germline, CDR1 is LNHDA, CDR2 SQIVND (reference sequence). The CDR3 spells CASTTGDRPQHF. The CDR3 bases are TGTGCCAGTACGACAGGGGACCGGCCCCAGCATTTT. The full variable domain, in which reference TRBV19 and TRBJ1-5 provide the parts outside the CDR3, is DGGITQSPKYLFRKEGQNVTLSCEQNLNHDAMYWYRQDPGQGLRLIYYSQIVNDFQKGDIAEGYSVSREKKESFPLTVTSAQKNPTAFYLCASTTGDRPQHFGDGTRLSIL.

The CDR3 bases are TGCGCCAGCAGCTTGGGACCCTCAGGACTAGCGGGGATCCAAGAGACCCAGTACTTC. As protein: CASSLGPSGLAGIQETQYF. The rearrangement uses TRBV5-1 and TRBJ2-5; TRBD2 agrees at 12 bases. The length of the CDR3 is 19 residues. Trimming at V came to 0 bases and at J to 1 base, leaving 10 bases not matched to a gene. CDR1 is SGHRS, CDR2 YFSETQ, per germline.

The chain links TRBV6-6 to TRBJ1-5, with 9 bases matching TRBD1. Germline lookup yields CDR1 MNHNY and CDR2 SVGAGI (reference sequence). Trimming cost V 1 base and J 5 bases; bases outside gene matches: 0. The CDR3 extends over 14 amino acids. The CDR3 reads CASSYWTGDQPQHF. CDR3 nucleotide sequence: TGTGCCAGCAGTTACTGGACAGGGGATCAGCCCCAGCATTTT.

The chain links TRBV28 to TRBJ2-3, with D possibly being TRBD2 (8 bases). CDR3 length: 19 residues. Germline V gene lookup returns CDR1 MDHEN and CDR2 SYDVKM. V lost 5 bases and J lost 0, with 24 bases in between. CDR3 residues: CASSDRDLYSSGSTDTQYF. In DNA, the CDR3 is TGTGCCAGCAGTGACAGGGACCTATATTCTAGCGGGAGCACAGATACGCAGTATTTT.

V usage is TRBV11-3 and J usage is TRBJ2-2, with D possibly TRBD2 on 5 matching bases. The CDR3 totals 13 residues. Germline V gene data show CDR1 as SGHNT and CDR2 as YENEEA. Trimming stripped 6 bases from V and 4 bases from J, with 9 bases between. The CDR3 loop reads CASSLAGTGELFF. The CDR3 coding sequence is TGTGCCAGCAGTCTGGCGGGCACCGGGGAGCTGTTTTTT.